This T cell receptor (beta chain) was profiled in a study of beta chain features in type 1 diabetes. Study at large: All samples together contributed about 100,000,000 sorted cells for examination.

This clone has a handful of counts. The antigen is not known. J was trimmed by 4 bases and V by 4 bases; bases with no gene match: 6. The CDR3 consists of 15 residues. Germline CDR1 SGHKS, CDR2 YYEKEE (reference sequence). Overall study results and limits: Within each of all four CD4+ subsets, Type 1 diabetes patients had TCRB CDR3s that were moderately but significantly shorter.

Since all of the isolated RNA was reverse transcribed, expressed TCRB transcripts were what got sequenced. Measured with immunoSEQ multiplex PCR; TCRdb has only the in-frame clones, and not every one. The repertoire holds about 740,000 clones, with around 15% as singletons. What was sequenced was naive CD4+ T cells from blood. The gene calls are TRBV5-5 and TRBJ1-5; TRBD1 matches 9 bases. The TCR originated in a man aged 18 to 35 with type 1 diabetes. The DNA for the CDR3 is TGTGCCAGCAGCCAAGAGGGGACAGGGAATCAGCCCCAGCATTTT. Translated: CASSQEGTGNQPQHF.